This T cell receptor beta chain came from a study of shared clonotypes between healthy human individuals. Study-wide context: Donors were a couple of women and a few men aged 18 to 49.

The table came from immunoSEQ multiplex PCR; TCRdb's copy has only in-frame clones and leaves some out. The table shows around 690,000 clones, with about 90% occurring only once. The ends lost 5 bases at V and 3 bases at J; junction bases unmatched: 11. The CDR3 runs to 16 residues. Germline values: CDR1 SEHNR, CDR2 FQNEAQ (reference sequence). The chain has TRBV7-9 and TRBJ1-2; 8 bases are a match to TRBD1. Sequenced sample: memory CD8+ T cells from PBMCs. Subset of the sample: CD45RO+ cells pooled with CCR7-negative TemRA cells. This clonotype was sampled from a man between 18 and 29 years old in good health. Some clones in this sample may be carry-over from other donors' samples. Here the CDR3 reads CASSKSMDRADYGYTF. The CDR3 DNA reads TGTGCCAGCAGCAAATCAATGGACAGGGCTGACTATGGCTACACCTTC.